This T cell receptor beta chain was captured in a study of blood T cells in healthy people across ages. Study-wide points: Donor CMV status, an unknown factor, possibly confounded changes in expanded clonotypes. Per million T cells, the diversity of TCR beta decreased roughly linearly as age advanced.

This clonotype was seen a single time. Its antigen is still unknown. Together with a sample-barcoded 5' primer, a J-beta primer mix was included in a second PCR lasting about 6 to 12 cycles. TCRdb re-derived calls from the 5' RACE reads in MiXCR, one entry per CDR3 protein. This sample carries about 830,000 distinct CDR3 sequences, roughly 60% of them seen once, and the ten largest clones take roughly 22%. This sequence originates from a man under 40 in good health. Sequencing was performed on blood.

This CDR3 reads CASSVTSKFF. CDR3 bases: TGTGCCAGCAGTGTGACTTCGAAGTTCTTC. The chain recombines TRBV2 with TRBJ2-1, with D unclear. Trimming left V 4 bases short and J 14 bases short, with 9 bases between. Germline CDR1 and CDR2: SNHLY and FYNNEI. The CDR3 is 10 residues long.